This T cell receptor beta chain was obtained from a study of blood T cell repertoires in COVID-19. Study details: COVID-19 samples, acute and convalescent, were from the United States, Italy and Spain. The analysed material was cDNA or gDNA that came from T cells, B-cell-depleted T cells, or PBMCs.

Original analysis: Cell counts per sample came from amplifying reference gene primers. TCRdb's table, derived via immunoSEQ multiplex PCR, lists solely in-frame clones and lacks some. Clonal size and the V and J genes are those of that table, whereas D and trimming came from the DNA. The sample yields a few hundred thousand clones, around four fifths seen once. The germline CDR1 and CDR2 sequences are LNHDA and SQIVND (reference sequence). With 6 bases clipped from V and 5 bases from J, the junction kept 9 bases outside the gene matches. The CDR3 sequence is 14 residues long. The genes are TRBV19 and TRBJ2-5; 7 bases map to TRBD1. The sequence was obtained from a man aged 25-45 years who had recovered from COVID-19. Sequences were obtained from peripheral blood. The CDR3 sequence: CASRPGGEGETQYF. The CDR3 DNA is TGTGCCAGTAGACCAGGGGGTGAGGGGGAGACCCAGTACTTC.